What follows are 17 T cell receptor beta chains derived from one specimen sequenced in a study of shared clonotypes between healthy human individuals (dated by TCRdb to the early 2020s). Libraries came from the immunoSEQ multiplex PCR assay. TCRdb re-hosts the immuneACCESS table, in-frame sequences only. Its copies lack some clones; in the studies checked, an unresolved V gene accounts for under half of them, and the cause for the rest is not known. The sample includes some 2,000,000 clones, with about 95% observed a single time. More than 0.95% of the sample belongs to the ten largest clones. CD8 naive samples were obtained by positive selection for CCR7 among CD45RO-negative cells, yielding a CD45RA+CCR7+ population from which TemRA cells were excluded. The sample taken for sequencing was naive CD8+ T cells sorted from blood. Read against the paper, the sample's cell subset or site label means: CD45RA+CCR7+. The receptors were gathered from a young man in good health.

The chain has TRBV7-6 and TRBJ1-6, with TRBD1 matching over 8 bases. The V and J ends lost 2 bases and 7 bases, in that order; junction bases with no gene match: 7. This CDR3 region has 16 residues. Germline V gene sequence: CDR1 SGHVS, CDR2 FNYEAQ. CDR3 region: CASSLTQGAGNSPLHF. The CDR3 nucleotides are TGTGCCAGCAGCTTAACGCAGGGGGCCGGGAATTCACCCCTCCACTTT.

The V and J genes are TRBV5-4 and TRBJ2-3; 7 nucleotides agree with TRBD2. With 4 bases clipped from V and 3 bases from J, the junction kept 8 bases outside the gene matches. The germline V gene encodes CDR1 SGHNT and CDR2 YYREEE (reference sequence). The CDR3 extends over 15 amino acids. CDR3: CASSPSAGVTDTQYF. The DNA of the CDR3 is TGTGCCAGCAGCCCCTCGGCGGGGGTGACAGATACGCAGTATTTT.

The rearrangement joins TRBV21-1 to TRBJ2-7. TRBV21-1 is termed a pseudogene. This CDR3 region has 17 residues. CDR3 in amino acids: CASSNPVEGHSPYEQYF. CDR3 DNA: TGTGCCAGCAGCAACCCCGTTGAGGGGCACTCCCCCTACGAGCAGTACTTC.

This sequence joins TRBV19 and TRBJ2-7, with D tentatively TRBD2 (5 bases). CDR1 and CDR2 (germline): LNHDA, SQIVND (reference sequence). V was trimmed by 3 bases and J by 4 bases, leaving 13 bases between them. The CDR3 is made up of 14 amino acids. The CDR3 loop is CASSMGAAIYEQYF. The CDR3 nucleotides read TGTGCCAGTAGTATGGGAGCTGCTATATACGAGCAGTACTTC.

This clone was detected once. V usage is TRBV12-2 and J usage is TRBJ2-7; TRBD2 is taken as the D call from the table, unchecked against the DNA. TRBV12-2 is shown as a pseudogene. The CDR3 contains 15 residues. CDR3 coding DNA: TGTGCAAGTCGCGCCGGAGGGGGGGCTAGTTACGAGCAGTACTTC. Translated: CASRAGGGASYEQYF.

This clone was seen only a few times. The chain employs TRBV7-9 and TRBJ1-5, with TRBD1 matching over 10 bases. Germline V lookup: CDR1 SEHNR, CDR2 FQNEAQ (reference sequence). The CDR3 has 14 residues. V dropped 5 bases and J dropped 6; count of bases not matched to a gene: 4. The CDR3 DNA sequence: TGTGCCAGCAGCACGGGACAGGGGATTCAGCCCCAGCATTTT. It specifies CASSTGQGIQPQHF. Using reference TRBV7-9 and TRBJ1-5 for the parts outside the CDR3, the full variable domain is DTGVSQNPRHKITKRGQNVTFRCDPISEHNRLYWYRQTLGQGPEFLTYFQNEAQLEKSRLLSDRFSAERPKGSFSTLEIQRTEQGDSAMYLCASSTGQGIQPQHFGDGTRLSIL.

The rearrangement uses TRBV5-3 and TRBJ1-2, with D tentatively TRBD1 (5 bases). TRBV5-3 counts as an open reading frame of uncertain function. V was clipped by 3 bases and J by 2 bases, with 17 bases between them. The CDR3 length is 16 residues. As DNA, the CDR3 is TGTGCCAGAAGCTCCCTGGGGGGACTCTACAACTATGGCTACACCTTC. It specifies CARSSLGGLYNYGYTF.

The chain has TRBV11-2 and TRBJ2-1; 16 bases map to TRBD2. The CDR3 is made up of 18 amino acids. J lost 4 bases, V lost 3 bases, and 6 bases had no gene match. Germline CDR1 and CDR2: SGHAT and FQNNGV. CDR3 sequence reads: CASSFGGLAGGTYNEQFF. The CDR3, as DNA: TGTGCCAGCAGCTTCGGGGGACTAGCGGGAGGGACTTACAATGAGCAGTTCTTC.

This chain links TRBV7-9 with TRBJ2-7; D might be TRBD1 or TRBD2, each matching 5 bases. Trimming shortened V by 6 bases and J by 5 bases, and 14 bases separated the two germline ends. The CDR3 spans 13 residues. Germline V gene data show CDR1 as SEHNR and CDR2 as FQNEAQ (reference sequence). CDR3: CASSSGTPDEQYF. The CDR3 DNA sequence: TGTGCCAGCAGTTCCGGGACCCCCGACGAGCAGTACTTC.

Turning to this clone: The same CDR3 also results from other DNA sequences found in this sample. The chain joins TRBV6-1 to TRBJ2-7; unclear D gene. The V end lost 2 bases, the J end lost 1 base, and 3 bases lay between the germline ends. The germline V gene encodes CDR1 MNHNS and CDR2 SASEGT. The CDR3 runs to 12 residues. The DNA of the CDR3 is TGTGCCAGCAGTGAATTTTCCTACGAGCAGTACTTC. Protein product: CASSEFSYEQYF.

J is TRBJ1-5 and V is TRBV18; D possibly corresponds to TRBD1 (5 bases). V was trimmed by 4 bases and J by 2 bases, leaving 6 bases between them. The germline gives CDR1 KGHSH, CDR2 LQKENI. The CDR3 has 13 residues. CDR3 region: CASSQTGNQPQHF. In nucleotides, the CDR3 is TGTGCCAGCTCACAGACAGGCAATCAGCCCCAGCATTTT.

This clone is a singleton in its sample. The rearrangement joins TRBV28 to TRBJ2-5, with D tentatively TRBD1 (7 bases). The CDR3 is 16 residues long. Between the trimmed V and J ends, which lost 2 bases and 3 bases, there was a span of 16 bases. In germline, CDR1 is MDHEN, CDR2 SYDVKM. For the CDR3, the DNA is TGTGCCAGCAGTTTAGGGCCAGGGGGGACCAAAGAGACCCAGTACTTC. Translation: CASSLGPGGTKETQYF.

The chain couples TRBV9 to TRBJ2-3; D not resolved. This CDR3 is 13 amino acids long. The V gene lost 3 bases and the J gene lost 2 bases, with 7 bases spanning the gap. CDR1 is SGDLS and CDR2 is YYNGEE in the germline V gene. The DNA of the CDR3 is TGTGCCAGCAGCGGGGAAAACACAGATACGCAGTATTTT. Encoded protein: CASSGENTDTQYF.

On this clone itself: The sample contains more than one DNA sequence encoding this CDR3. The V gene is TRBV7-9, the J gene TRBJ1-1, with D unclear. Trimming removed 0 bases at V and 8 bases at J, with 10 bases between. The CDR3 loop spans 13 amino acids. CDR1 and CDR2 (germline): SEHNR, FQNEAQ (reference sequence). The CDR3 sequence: CASSLAGGPEAFF. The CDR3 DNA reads TGTGCCAGCAGCTTAGCCGGAGGACCCGAAGCTTTCTTT.

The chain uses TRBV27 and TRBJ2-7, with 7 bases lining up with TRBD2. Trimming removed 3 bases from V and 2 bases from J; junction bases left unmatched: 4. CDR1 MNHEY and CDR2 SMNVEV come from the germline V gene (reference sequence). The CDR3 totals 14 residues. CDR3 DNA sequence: TGTGCCAGCAGTTTGGCGGGAGACACCTACGAGCAGTACTTC. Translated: CASSLAGDTYEQYF.

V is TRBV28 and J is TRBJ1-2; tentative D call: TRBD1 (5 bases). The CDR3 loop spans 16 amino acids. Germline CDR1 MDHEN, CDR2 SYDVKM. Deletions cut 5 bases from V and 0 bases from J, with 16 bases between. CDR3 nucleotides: TGTGCCAGCAGTACTCATCCGGGGCGGACTAACTATGGCTACACCTTC. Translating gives CASSTHPGRTNYGYTF.

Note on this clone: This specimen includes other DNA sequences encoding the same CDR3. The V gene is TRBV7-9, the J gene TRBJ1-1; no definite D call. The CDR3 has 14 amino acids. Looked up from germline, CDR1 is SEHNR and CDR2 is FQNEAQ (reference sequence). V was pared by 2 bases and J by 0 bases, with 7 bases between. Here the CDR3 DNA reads TGTGCCAGCAGCTTATTCGGATTGAACACTGAAGCTTTCTTT. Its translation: CASSLFGLNTEAFF. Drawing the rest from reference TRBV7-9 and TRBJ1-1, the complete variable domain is DTGVSQNPRHKITKRGQNVTFRCDPISEHNRLYWYRQTLGQGPEFLTYFQNEAQLEKSRLLSDRFSAERPKGSFSTLEIQRTEQGDSAMYLCASSLFGLNTEAFFGQGTRLTVV.